Presented here are 23 T cell receptor beta chains from one specimen sequenced in a study of blood T cell repertoires in COVID-19. TCRdb's copy holds only in-frame clones and misses some; the assay was immunoSEQ multiplex PCR. Of approximately 280,000 clones in the sample, around 90% were seen once. The sequenced sample was PBMCs or T cells enriched from blood (not recorded which). The source is a woman aged 18-29 years with acute COVID-19.

V gene TRBV6-1 combines with J gene TRBJ1-2, with TRBD1 matching 7 bases. CDR3 length: 18 amino acids. The germline V gene has CDR1 MNHNS and CDR2 SASEGT. V shed 4 bases, J shed 0 bases, and the junction held 14 bases outside the gene matches. This CDR3 reads CASSGRGDRVLTNYGYTF. CDR3 nucleotide sequence: TGTGCCAGCAGTGGCCGAGGCGACAGGGTCCTTACTAACTATGGCTACACCTTC.

This clone appeared a few times. V and J are TRBV4-1 and TRBJ1-1; D gene unclear. Trimming pared 1 base from V and 5 bases from J, leaving 14 bases between. CDR3 length: 15 residues. Germline V gene sequence: CDR1 MGHRA, CDR2 YSYEKL. The CDR3 sequence is CASSQVLRGRTEAFF. The CDR3 DNA follows: TGCGCCAGCAGCCAAGTTCTCCGGGGTCGAACTGAAGCTTTCTTT.

The gene calls are TRBV19 and TRBJ2-7; D possibly corresponds to TRBD1 (6 bases). Germline CDR1 LNHDA, CDR2 SQIVND (reference sequence). The V end lost 2 bases, the J end lost 2 bases, and 13 bases lay between the germline ends. The CDR3 is 15 residues long. CDR3 residues: CASSILGTGPYEQYF. CDR3 nucleotide sequence: TGTGCCAGTAGTATACTTGGAACAGGGCCCTACGAGCAGTACTTC.

This clone was observed a single time. CDR3 DNA: TGTGCCAGCAGTTGGCCCTTGGGACAGGGAAGGACTGGGGCCAACGTCCTGACTTTC. Translated, it gives CASSWPLGQGRTGANVLTF. The J gene is TRBJ2-6, the V gene TRBV28; TRBD1 matches at 9 bases. The CDR3 is 19 residues long. V was clipped by 4 bases and J by 2 bases; unmatched bases: 12. The V gene's germline CDR1 is MDHEN and CDR2 SYDVKM.

This chain joins TRBV5-8 and TRBJ2-7, with D possibly being TRBD2 (6 bases). The germline V gene encodes CDR1 SGHTS and CDR2 YDEGEE. V lost 1 base, J lost 4 bases, and 18 bases lay in between. The CDR3 runs to 16 residues. This CDR3 reads CASSLLGGSDGYEQYF. DNA for the CDR3: TGTGCCAGCAGCTTGTTGGGAGGATCCGATGGATACGAGCAGTACTTC.

The chain recombines TRBV28 with TRBJ1-4; D is undetermined. The CDR3 is made up of 14 amino acids. Germline CDR1 reads MDHEN; CDR2 reads SYDVKM. The ends were cut back, 7 bases at V and 3 bases at J, with 12 bases in the middle. The CDR3: CASTQAGSNEKLFF. The CDR3 region has the DNA TGTGCCAGCACCCAAGCCGGGTCTAATGAAAAACTGTTTTTT.

The chain carries TRBV9 and TRBJ2-3, with 11 bases aligning to TRBD2. This CDR3 region has 16 residues. In germline, CDR1 is SGDLS, CDR2 YYNGEE. The J segment lost 6 bases and the V segment lost 3 bases, leaving 9 bases of the junction unmatched. CDR3 residues: CASSGSLSSGGDTQYF. In nucleotides, the CDR3 is TGTGCCAGCAGCGGCAGCCTCTCTAGCGGGGGGGATACGCAGTATTTT.

The chain's CDR3 is CASSLFGGHRNTEAFF. The CDR3 DNA follows: TGTGCCAGCAGCTTATTCGGGGGGCATCGGAACACTGAAGCTTTCTTT. The chain joins TRBV11-2 to TRBJ1-1, with D perhaps matching TRBD1 (6 bases). The CDR3 runs 16 residues. Trimming removed 2 bases from V and 1 base from J, with 14 bases in between. CDR1 and CDR2 (germline): SGHAT, FQNNGV.

Regarding this clone: A much larger clone lies a single base off, so this may be a read error. Here the CDR3 reads CASSDAGGHNEQFF. CDR3 bases: TGTGCCAGCAGTGACGCGGGAGGGCACAATGAGCAGTTCTTC. The gene calls are TRBV6-4 and TRBJ2-1; 9 bases are a match to TRBD2. Germline CDR1 MRHNA, CDR2 SNTAGT. This CDR3 has 14 residues. V lost 2 bases, J lost 5 bases, and 1 base stayed unmatched.

The chain has TRBV2 and TRBJ1-5; TRBD1 is a possible D gene (6 bases). V was shortened by 5 bases and J by 3 bases, with 14 bases between the two germline ends. The germline CDR1 and CDR2 sequences are SNHLY and FYNNEI. This CDR3 is 15 amino acids long. CDR3 DNA sequence: TGTGCCAGCAGTCAAAGGACAGTTAACAATCAGCCCCAGCATTTT. This translates into CASSQRTVNNQPQHF.

The V call is TRBV6-5, the J call TRBJ2-1; D is unclear. Trimming stripped 3 bases from V and 6 bases from J, with 12 bases between. CDR1 and CDR2 from the germline V gene are MNHEY and SVGAGI. The CDR3 is made up of 14 amino acids. The CDR3 DNA reads TGTGCCAGCAGTTATGGGCCACTTTTCAATGAGCAGTTCTTC. As protein: CASSYGPLFNEQFF.

This chain links TRBV10-2 with TRBJ2-7, with TRBD1 identical over 8 bases. Germline CDR1 WSHSY, CDR2 SAAADI. The CDR3 covers 14 residues. Trimming cost V 8 bases and J 4 bases; bases outside gene matches: 10. The CDR3 loop is CASGEDRETYEQYF. For the CDR3, the DNA is TGCGCCAGCGGAGAGGACAGGGAGACTTACGAGCAGTACTTC.

The chain has TRBV4-2 and TRBJ2-7; 7 bases match TRBD2. The germline V gene encodes CDR1 LGHNA and CDR2 YNFKEQ. The CDR3 length is 15 residues. After removal of 6 bases from V and 2 bases from J, the junction contained 10 bases not matched to a gene. The chain's CDR3 is CASSPQTSLTYEQYF. As DNA, the CDR3 is TGTGCCAGCAGTCCCCAGACTAGCTTGACCTACGAGCAGTACTTC.

This clone appeared a few times. The rearrangement links TRBV29-1 to TRBJ1-1; 8 bases match TRBD1. The CDR3 contains 10 residues. The V segment lost 4 bases and the J segment 9 bases; nucleotides outside the gene matches: 1. CDR1 and CDR2 from the germline V gene are SQVTM and ANQGSEA. CDR3 nucleotides: TGCAGCGTTGGGACAGGGCAAGCTTTCTTT. This sequence encodes CSVGTGQAFF.

This chain uses TRBV12-3 or TRBV12-4 with TRBJ2-5; maybe TRBD1 (6 bases). V gave up 6 bases and J gave up 5 bases, with 13 bases separating them. The CDR3 is made up of 13 amino acids. Here the CDR3 DNA reads TGTGCCAGCAGGGTGGGGGCCCCCGAGACCCAGTACTTC. It is translated as CASRVGAPETQYF.

This clone was observed a handful of times. V and J are TRBV7-9 and TRBJ2-1, with TRBD2 matching 8 bases. Germline V gene sequence: CDR1 SEHNR, CDR2 FQNEAQ (reference sequence). The ends lost 5 bases at V and 9 bases at J; junction bases unmatched: 15. The length of the CDR3 is 16 residues. Written as DNA, the CDR3 is TGTGCCAGCAGCGCGCCCGGGACTAGTGTTTTTGTTGAGCAGTTCTTC. This sequence encodes CASSAPGTSVFVEQFF.

This clone was found once. The same CDR3 can be traced to other DNA sequences in this sample. The chain joins TRBV18 to TRBJ1-1, with 9 bases identical to TRBD1. Losses at the gene ends were 1 base for V and 1 base for J; bases not matched to a gene: 1. Germline V lookup: CDR1 KGHSH, CDR2 LQKENI. The CDR3 has 15 residues. In DNA form, the CDR3 reads TGTGCCAGCTCACCACGGACAGGGGAGAACACTGAAGCTTTCTTT. As protein: CASSPRTGENTEAFF.

V is TRBV6-1 and J is TRBJ1-4; D is perhaps TRBD1 (5 bases). This CDR3 contains 16 residues. V was cut by 4 bases and J by 7 bases, with 19 bases left in between. Per the germline V gene, CDR1 is MNHNS and CDR2 is SASEGT. CDR3 bases: TGTGCCAGCAGTGGGGCAGGGAACCGGATTGTTGAAAAACTGTTTTTT. Protein: CASSGAGNRIVEKLFF.

The CDR3 here is CASSVLDSPQQTQYF. The CDR3 region has the DNA TGTGCCAGCAGCGTACTGGACAGTCCCCAGCAGACCCAGTACTTC. The chain recombines TRBV9 with TRBJ2-5; D is perhaps TRBD1 (6 bases). Trimming shortened V by 1 base and J by 6 bases, and 16 bases separated the two germline ends. The germline V gene has CDR1 SGDLS and CDR2 YYNGEE. This CDR3 region has 15 residues.

The chain joins TRBV4-1 to TRBJ2-3; 11 bases align to TRBD2. CDR3 length: 17 residues. After removal of 1 base from V and 4 bases from J, the junction contained 7 bases not matched to a gene. Germline CDR1 MGHRA, CDR2 YSYEKL. CDR3 nucleotides: TGCGCCAGCAGCCAAGTGGCTAGCGGGAGGCCCCCAGATACGCAGTATTTT. Residues: CASSQVASGRPPDTQYF.

The chain carries TRBV6-1 and TRBJ2-5, with a possible D match to TRBD1 (5 bases). Germline loops: CDR1 MNHNS, CDR2 SASEGT. The germline V and J ends were trimmed by 4 bases and 3 bases, with 24 bases remaining between them. CDR3 length equals 18 residues. The CDR3 DNA follows: TGTGCCAGCAGTGCGGCACCTTCCCCAGGGTTCCCCAAAGAGACCCAGTACTTC. This codes for CASSAAPSPGFPKETQYF.

This clone showed up just once. V gene TRBV7-9 combines with J gene TRBJ2-1, with TRBD2 matching over 11 bases. The CDR3 sequence is 15 residues long. CDR1 is SEHNR, CDR2 FQNEAQ, per germline (reference sequence). J gave up 3 bases and V 7 bases, and 5 bases lay outside the gene matches. DNA of the CDR3: TGTGCCAGCAAACTACTAGCGGGAGTCTACAATGAGCAGTTCTTC. Residues: CASKLLAGVYNEQFF.

The rearrangement uses TRBV7-9 and TRBJ2-2, with 10 bases matching TRBD1. Per germline, CDR1 SEHNR and CDR2 FQNEAQ (reference sequence). The CDR3 has 17 amino acids. V lost 5 bases, J lost 8 bases, and 14 bases stayed unmatched. Here the CDR3 DNA reads TGTGCCAGCAGCACAAGCTCCGGGACAGGGGCCTCAGGGGAGCTGTTTTTT. This sequence encodes CASSTSSGTGASGELFF.